What follows is one T cell receptor (beta chain) and its context. Antigen unknown. The V gene lost 4 bases and the J gene lost 0 bases, with 4 bases spanning the gap. Germline assignment: CDR1 KGHDR and CDR2 SFDVKD. The CDR3 is made up of 13 amino acids. This entry belongs to a study of T cells in Graves' hyperthyroidism and ophthalmopathy. Amplification targeted TCR beta CDR3 regions from RNA transcripts. The primer set for the first-round RT-PCR of the TCR CDR3 was HTBI. TCRdb reprocessed the multiplex PCR reads via MiXCR and lists one record per CDR3 protein. Of nearly 750,000 distinct CDR3 sequences listed, 30% to 40% are singletons. Patients aged 18 to 65 had newly diagnosed hyperthyroidism that had lasted under 2 months. General study findings and limits: Ophthalmopathy was model-predicted a median approximately 6.9 months pre-onset.

The TCR sequence derives from a woman aged 40-49 years with Graves' hyperthyroidism. The genes are TRBV24-1 and TRBJ2-3; D unresolved. Sample: blood. CDR3 residues: CATSEVSTDTQYF. CDR3 DNA sequence: TGTGCCACCAGTGAGGTTAGCACAGATACGCAGTATTTT.